This TCR beta chain was captured in a study of T cells after yellow fever vaccination. This CDR3 is built from 14 residues. Germline V gives CDR1 SNHLY, CDR2 FYNNEI. V lost 5 bases to trimming and J lost 6 bases, with 11 bases between them. Study outcomes and limitations: The study re-detected most primary-vaccination clones after the booster (nearly 97% CD4, around 90% CD8). Compared with primary, the secondary response was weaker and peaked at day 5, not 15.

This clonotype was seen a handful of times. The antigen remains unidentified. TCRdb reanalysed the 5' RACE reads using MiXCR and keeps one entry per CDR3 protein. The data contain around 230,000 distinct CDR3 sequences, 6.5% to 7.5% of them singletons. Sequenced here: CD4+ T cells sorted from PBMCs, sampled on the day of the yellow fever booster vaccination. This chain links TRBV2 with TRBJ1-6, with D possibly matching TRBD1 (6 bases). The origin of this receptor is a man aged 25-45 years who received the YFV17D yellow fever vaccine. CDR3 in DNA: TGTGCCAGCAGTCGGGACACTTTTAATTCACCCCTCCACTTT. Its protein product is CASSRDTFNSPLHF.